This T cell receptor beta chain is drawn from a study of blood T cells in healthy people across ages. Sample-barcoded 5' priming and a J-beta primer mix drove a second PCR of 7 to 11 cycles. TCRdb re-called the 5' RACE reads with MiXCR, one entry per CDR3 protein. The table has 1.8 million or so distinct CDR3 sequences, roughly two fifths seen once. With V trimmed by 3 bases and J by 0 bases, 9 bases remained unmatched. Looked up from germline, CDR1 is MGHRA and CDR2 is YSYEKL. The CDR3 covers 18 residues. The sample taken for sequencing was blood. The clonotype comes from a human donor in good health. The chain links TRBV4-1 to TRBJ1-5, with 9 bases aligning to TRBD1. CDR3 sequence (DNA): TGCGCCAGCAGCCATCCTAAGACAGGGGGAGGTAGCAATCAGCCCCAGCATTTT. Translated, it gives CASSHPKTGGGSNQPQHF.